This T cell receptor beta chain was recovered during a study of blood T cell repertoires in COVID-19. For the study at large: In each case, the material was cDNA or gDNA derived from T cells, B-cell-depleted T cells, or PBMCs.

V was pared by 2 bases and J by 8 bases, with 7 bases of the junction left unmatched. Germline V gene lookup returns CDR1 GTSNPN and CDR2 SVGIG (reference sequence). This CDR3 has 13 amino acids. The table came from immunoSEQ multiplex PCR; TCRdb's copy has only in-frame clones and leaves some out. The sample carries 200,000 to 300,000 clones, about 86% recorded once. A few counts support this clone. The V and J genes are TRBV30 and TRBJ1-2; 8 bases are shared with TRBD1. The material sequenced was peripheral blood. This clonotype was sampled from a woman of 80 years or more with acute or convalescent COVID-19. CDR3 DNA sequence: TGTGCCTGGAGTCGACAGGGGACCGGGGGCTACACCTTC. Amino acid sequence: CAWSRQGTGGYTF.